This T cell receptor (beta chain) was recorded in a study of blood T cells in healthy people across ages. The study, taken as a whole, reports: It was the long-lived donors that had more naive CD4+ cells and higher diversity than aged donors.

With V trimmed by 0 bases and J by 6 bases, 3 bases remained unmatched. This CDR3 spans 17 amino acids. Germline CDR1 and CDR2: MDHEN and SYDVKM. As for this clonotype: Its antigen remains unknown.

The authors ran a second PCR of 7 to 11 cycles using a sample-barcoded 5' primer and a J-beta primer mix. From the 5' RACE reads, TCRdb called clonotypes with MiXCR, one entry per CDR3 protein. The sample records 780,000 or so distinct CDR3 sequences, around three fifths being singletons. The TCR sequence derives from a man aged 35 to 55 in good health. Sequenced material: blood. The chain links TRBV28 to TRBJ2-1, with 15 positions matching TRBD2. The CDR3 region is CASSLWRGLAGGNEQFF. In DNA, the CDR3 is TGTGCCAGCAGTTTATGGAGGGGACTAGCGGGAGGCAATGAGCAGTTCTTC.